This T cell receptor (beta chain) was sequenced in a study of radiation and T cells in renal cell carcinoma. Clones were read by immunoSEQ multiplex PCR, and TCRdb kept only the in-frame ones, dropping some. The sample records approximately 100,000 clones, 65% to 90% being singletons. Time point: baseline pretreatment blood. Documented treatment: 15 Gy SBRT to primary tumor, nephrectomy 4 weeks later. This renal cell carcinoma was of the clear cell type. CDR1 and CDR2 (germline): MDHEN, SYDVKM. CDR3 length: 12 residues. V shed 8 bases, J shed 5 bases, and the junction held 3 bases outside the gene matches. This clone was observed once.

Sequenced here: blood, sampled from a patient whose treatment included radiotherapy and nephrectomy. The sequence derives from a man in his fifties or sixties with renal cell carcinoma. The V call is TRBV28, the J call TRBJ2-5, with 9 bases fitting TRBD1. CDR3 region: CASHRGRETQYF. The DNA of the CDR3 is TGTGCCAGCCACAGGGGGCGCGAGACCCAGTACTTC.